The TCR beta chain under discussion was sequenced for a study of metastatic and nonmetastatic thyroid tumors. At the level of the study: Comparison of repertoires was carried out across blood and tumor or nodule tissue from malignant and benign thyroid patients. Study-level points and caveats: Significantly higher TCR beta diversity was reportedly seen in malignant thyroid tumors than benign nodules, in blood and tumor.

In this sample, this clone turned up many times. The antigen is undetermined. Germline V gives CDR1 LNHNV, CDR2 YYDKDF (reference sequence). V lost 5 bases, J lost 3 bases, and 14 bases lay in between. This CDR3 is built from 15 residues. As processed by the authors: The authors used CDR3 differences across clinicopathological groups to build a distant-metastasis classifier for papillary thyroid cancer. TCRdb reanalyzed the PCR reads with MiXCR. The V and J calls, along with clone size, are taken from TCRdb and not from the paper's own processing. The sample lists around 22,000 clones, around 20% occurring once. Treatment of any kind had been given to no patient before thyroid surgery.

Sequencing was carried out using blood. The sequence derives from a female donor with papillary thyroid cancer or a benign thyroid nodule (not recorded which). Some clones in this sample may be carry-over from other donors' samples. This chain joins TRBV15 and TRBJ1-5; TRBD1 might be the D (6 bases). The CDR3 bases are TGTGCCACCAGCCGGGGGGCCAGGCACAATCAGCCCCAGCATTTT. It encodes CATSRGARHNQPQHF.